The source of this TCR beta chain is a study of beta chain features in type 1 diabetes. The CDR3 runs 17 residues. Trimming removed 7 bases at V and 0 bases at J, with 16 bases between. Germline CDR1 SNHLY, CDR2 FYNNEI. This clone has a handful of counts. Its antigen is not identified. The single heparinised draw taken from each donor contained roughly 100 mL of blood on average. CD4+ cells of the naive, central memory, regulatory and stem cell-like memory types were sorted via CD45RO/CCR7/CD25/CD127/CD95/CD27. Since all of the isolated RNA was reverse transcribed, expressed TCRB transcripts were what got sequenced. Using immunoSEQ multiplex PCR, the repertoire was profiled, and TCRdb retains in-frame clones only, with some absent. The sample includes hundreds of thousands of clones, 15% of them seen just once. Study-level points and caveats: More deletions and fewer insertions at VDJ junctions were found in patients with type 1 diabetes.

Material for sequencing was naive CD4+ T cells from blood. V and J are TRBV2 and TRBJ1-6; D gene uncertain. The sequence derives from a man aged 18 to 35 in good health. Written as DNA, the CDR3 is TGTGCCAGCACCCCAAGATTGGGGAGCTCCTATAATTCACCCCTCCACTTT. This translates into CASTPRLGSSYNSPLHF.